This TCR beta chain emerged from a study of shared clonotypes between healthy human individuals. Study background: CD4 naive and CD4 memory each took three plates per donor, while CD8 naive took two and CD8 memory one.

Whole-study findings and limits: Generally, naive subsets (rather than memory subsets) showed larger estimated richness.

The CDR3 is made up of 14 amino acids. Germline V CDR1 and CDR2: ENHRY, SYGVKD. The V and J ends lost 8 bases and 5 bases, in that order; junction bases with no gene match: 8. Genomic DNA of each subset was evenly split across several immunoSEQ plates. Each sorted subset replicate got 200 ng genomic DNA, around 29,000 genomes. Sequencing was performed with immunoSEQ multiplex PCR; in TCRdb, only in-frame clones are kept and a portion is missing. In the table there are about 1.1 million clones, around 78% of which are singletons. With respect to this clone: Its antigen is unidentified.

The genes are TRBV10-3 and TRBJ1-5; 8 bases are a match to TRBD1. Material for sequencing was memory CD4+ T cells from PBMCs. The subset: CD45RA-negative fraction. The clonotype originates from a man aged 18 to 29 in good health. Some clones in this sample may be carry-over from other donors' samples. CDR3 in DNA: TGTGCCATCGGGCCAACAGGGGGTGATCAGCCCCAGCATTTT. Amino acids: CAIGPTGGDQPQHF.